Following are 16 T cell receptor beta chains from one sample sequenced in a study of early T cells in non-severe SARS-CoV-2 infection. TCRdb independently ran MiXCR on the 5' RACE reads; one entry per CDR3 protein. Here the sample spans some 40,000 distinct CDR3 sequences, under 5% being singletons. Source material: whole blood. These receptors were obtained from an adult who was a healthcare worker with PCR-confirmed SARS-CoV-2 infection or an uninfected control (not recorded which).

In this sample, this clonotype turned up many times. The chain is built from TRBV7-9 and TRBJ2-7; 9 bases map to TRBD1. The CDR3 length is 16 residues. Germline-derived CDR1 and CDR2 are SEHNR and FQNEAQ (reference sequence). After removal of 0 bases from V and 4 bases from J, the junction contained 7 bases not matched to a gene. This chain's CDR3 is CASSLAGGTGNYEQYF. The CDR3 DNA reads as TGTGCCAGCAGCTTAGCAGGGGGGACAGGGAATTACGAGCAGTACTTC.

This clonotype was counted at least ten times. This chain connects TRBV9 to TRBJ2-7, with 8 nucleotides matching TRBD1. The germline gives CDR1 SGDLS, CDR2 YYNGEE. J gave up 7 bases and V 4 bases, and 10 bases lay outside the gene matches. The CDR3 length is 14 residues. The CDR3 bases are TGTGCCAGCAGCCCTTGGGGACAGGCGGAAGAGCAGTACTTC. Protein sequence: CASSPWGQAEEQYF.

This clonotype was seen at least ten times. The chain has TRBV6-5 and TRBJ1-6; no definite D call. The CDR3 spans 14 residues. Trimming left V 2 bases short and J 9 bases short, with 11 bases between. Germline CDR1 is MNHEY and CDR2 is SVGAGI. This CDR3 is CASSYRRQASPLHF. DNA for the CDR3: TGTGCCAGCAGTTACAGGAGGCAGGCTTCACCCCTCCACTTT.

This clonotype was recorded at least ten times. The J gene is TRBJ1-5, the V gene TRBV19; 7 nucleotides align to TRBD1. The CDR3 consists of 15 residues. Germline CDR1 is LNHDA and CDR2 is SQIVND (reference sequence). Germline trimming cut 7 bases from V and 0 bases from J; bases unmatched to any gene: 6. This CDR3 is CASTSTGNSNQPQHF. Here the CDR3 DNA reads TGTGCCAGTACCTCGACAGGGAATAGCAATCAGCCCCAGCATTTT. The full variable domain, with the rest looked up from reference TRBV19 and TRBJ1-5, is DGGITQSPKYLFRKEGQNVTLSCEQNLNHDAMYWYRQDPGQGLRLIYYSQIVNDFQKGDIAEGYSVSREKKESFPLTVTSAQKNPTAFYLCASTSTGNSNQPQHFGDGTRLSIL.

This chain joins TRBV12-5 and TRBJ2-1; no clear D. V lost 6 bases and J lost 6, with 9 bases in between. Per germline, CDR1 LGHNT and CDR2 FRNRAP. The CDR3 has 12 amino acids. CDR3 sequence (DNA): TGTGCTAGTGGCCCGGACCGCAATGAGCAGTTCTTC. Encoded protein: CASGPDRNEQFF.

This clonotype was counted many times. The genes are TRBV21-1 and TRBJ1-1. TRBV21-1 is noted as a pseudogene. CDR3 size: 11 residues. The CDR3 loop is CASSKTGFLPF. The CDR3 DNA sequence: TGTGCCAGCAGCAAAACGGGCTTTCTCCCCTTT.

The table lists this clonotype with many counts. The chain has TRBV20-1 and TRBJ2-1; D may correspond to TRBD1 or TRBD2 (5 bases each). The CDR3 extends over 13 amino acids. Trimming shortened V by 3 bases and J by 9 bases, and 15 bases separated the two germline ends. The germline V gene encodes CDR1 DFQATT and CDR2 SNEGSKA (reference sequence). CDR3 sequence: CSASAGTSGEQFF. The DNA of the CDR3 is TGCAGTGCTAGCGCAGGGACGTCAGGTGAGCAGTTCTTC.

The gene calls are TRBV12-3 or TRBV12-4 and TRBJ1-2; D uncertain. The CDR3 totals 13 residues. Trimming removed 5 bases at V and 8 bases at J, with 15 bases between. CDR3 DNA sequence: TGTGCCAGCAGTCATACGGGTACGGGGGGCTACACCTTC. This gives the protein CASSHTGTGGYTF.

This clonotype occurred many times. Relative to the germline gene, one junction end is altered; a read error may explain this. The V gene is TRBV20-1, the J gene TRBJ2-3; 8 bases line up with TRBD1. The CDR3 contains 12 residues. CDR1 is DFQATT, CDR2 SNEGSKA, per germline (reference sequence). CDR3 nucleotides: TGCAGTGCCCCACCAAGGACAGGGAGCCATATTTTT. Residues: CSAPPRTGSHIF.

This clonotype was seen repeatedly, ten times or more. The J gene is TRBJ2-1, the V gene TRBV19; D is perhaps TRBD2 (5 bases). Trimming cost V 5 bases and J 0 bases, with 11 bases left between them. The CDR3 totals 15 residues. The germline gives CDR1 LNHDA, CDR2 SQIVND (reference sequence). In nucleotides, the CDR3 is TGTGCCAGTAGTCCAGGAGACTACTCCTACAATGAGCAGTTCTTC. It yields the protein CASSPGDYSYNEQFF. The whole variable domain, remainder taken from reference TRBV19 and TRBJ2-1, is DGGITQSPKYLFRKEGQNVTLSCEQNLNHDAMYWYRQDPGQGLRLIYYSQIVNDFQKGDIAEGYSVSREKKESFPLTVTSAQKNPTAFYLCASSPGDYSYNEQFFGPGTRLTVL.

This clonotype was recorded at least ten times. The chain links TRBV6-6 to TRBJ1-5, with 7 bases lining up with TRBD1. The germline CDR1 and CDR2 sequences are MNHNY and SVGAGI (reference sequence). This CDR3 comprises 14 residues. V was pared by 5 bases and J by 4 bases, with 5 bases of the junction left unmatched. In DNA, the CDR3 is TGTGCCAGCAGTACACCGGGACAGAATCAGCCCCAGCATTTT. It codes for CASSTPGQNQPQHF.

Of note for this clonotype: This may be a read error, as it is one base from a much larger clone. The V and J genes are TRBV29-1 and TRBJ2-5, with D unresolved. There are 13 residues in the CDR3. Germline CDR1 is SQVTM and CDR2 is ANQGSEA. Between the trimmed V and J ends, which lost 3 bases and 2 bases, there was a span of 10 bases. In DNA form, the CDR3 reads TGCAGCGTTGACGAACAGTCTCAAGAGACCCAGTACTTC. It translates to CSVDEQSQETQYF.

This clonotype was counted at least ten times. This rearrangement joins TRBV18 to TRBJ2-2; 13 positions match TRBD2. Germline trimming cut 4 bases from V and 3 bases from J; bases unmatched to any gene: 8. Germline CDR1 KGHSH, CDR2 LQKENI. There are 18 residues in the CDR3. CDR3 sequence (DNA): TGTGCCAGCTCACGTACCGGGACTAGCGGGGCGGACACCGGGGAGCTGTTTTTT. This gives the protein CASSRTGTSGADTGELFF.

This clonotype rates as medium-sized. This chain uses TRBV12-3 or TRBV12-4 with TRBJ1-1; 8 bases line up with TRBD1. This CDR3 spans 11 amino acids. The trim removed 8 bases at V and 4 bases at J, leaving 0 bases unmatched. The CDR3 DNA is TGTGCCAGCGGACAGGGCACTGAAGCTTTCTTT. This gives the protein CASGQGTEAFF.

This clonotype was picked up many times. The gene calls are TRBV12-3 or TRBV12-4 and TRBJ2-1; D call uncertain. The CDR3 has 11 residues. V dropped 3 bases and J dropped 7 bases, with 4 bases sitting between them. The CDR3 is CASSFSNEQFF. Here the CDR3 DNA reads TGTGCCAGCAGTTTTTCAAATGAGCAGTTCTTC.

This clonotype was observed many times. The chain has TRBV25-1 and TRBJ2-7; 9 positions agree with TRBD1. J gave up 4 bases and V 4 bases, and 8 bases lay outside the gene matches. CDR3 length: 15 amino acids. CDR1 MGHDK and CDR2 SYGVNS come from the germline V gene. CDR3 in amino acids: CASSGSGTGRYEQYF. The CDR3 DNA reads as TGTGCCAGCAGTGGTTCCGGGACAGGGAGGTACGAGCAGTACTTC.